One and the same sample provided the 14 T cell receptor beta chains below, sequenced in a study of cytomegalovirus exposure and HLA in healthy donors. Use of 60 Vbeta and 13 Jbeta primers characterized the PCR. The protocol was immunoSEQ multiplex PCR, while the TCRdb copy is restricted to in-frame clones and leaves out a portion. The repertoire includes approximately 110,000 clones, around 79% of them detected once, and 3.1% sits in the top ten. Sequenced: PBMCs. The receptors come from a woman aged 40-49 years in good health and CMV-seronegative.

This chain links TRBV9 with TRBJ2-1; TRBD1 might be the D (6 bases). Germline V gene lookup returns CDR1 SGDLS and CDR2 YYNGEE. With 3 bases removed from V and 2 bases from J, the gap between germline ends came to 12 bases. The CDR3 runs 15 residues. CDR3 nucleotide sequence: TGTGCCAGCAGCGCCTCAGGGGTCCCCTACAATGAGCAGTTCTTC. Amino acid sequence: CASSASGVPYNEQFF. Combining the CDR3 with reference TRBV9 and TRBJ2-1 gives the whole variable domain DSGVTQTPKHLITATGQRVTLRCSPRSGDLSVYWYQQSLDQGLQFLIQYYNGEERAKGNILERFSAQQFPDLHSELNLSSLELGDSALYFCASSASGVPYNEQFFGPGTRLTVL.

The chain combines TRBV7-9 with TRBJ1-2; D unclear. The germline CDR1 and CDR2 sequences are SEHNR and FQNEAQ (reference sequence). The CDR3 covers 11 residues. The ends were cut back, 4 bases at V and 7 bases at J, with 7 bases in the middle. CDR3 bases: TGTGCCAGCAGCTCCCCGGGTGGCTACACCTTC. Its protein product is CASSSPGGYTF.

This clone was detected once. The rearrangement joins TRBV9 to TRBJ2-1; D is unresolved. CDR3 length equals 11 residues. CDR1 is SGDLS, CDR2 YYNGEE, per germline. Trimming took off 2 bases at V and 7 bases at J, with 4 bases between the two ends. The CDR3 reads CASSVENEQFF. The CDR3 nucleotides are TGTGCCAGCAGCGTTGAGAATGAGCAGTTCTTC.

The rearrangement links TRBV6-5 to TRBJ1-1; 7 bases map to TRBD1. Trimming at V came to 6 bases and at J to 2 bases, leaving 3 bases not matched to a gene. Germline V gene lookup returns CDR1 MNHEY and CDR2 SVGAGI. The CDR3 extends over 13 amino acids. The CDR3 nucleotides are TGTGCCAGCAGGCGACAGGGAAACACTGAAGCTTTCTTT. The encoded protein is CASRRQGNTEAFF.

On this clone itself: The same CDR3 arises from other DNA sequences in this sample as well. The chain recombines TRBV4-3 with TRBJ2-1, with 11 bases aligning to TRBD2. CDR1 is LGHNA, CDR2 YSLEER, per germline. There are 15 residues in the CDR3. V shed 1 base, J shed 4 bases, and the junction held 0 bases outside the gene matches. CDR3 region: CASSQGTSGYNEQFF. CDR3 bases: TGCGCCAGCAGCCAAGGGACTAGCGGGTACAATGAGCAGTTCTTC.

There are a few counts of this clone. V and J are TRBV28 and TRBJ1-2; the D gene is possibly TRBD1 (6 bases). The V end was cut by 6 bases, the J end by 0 bases, with 8 bases between. The CDR3 is 13 residues long. Germline values: CDR1 MDHEN, CDR2 SYDVKM. The CDR3 DNA is TGTGCCAGCAGACAGGGAGCTAACTATGGCTACACCTTC. Translating gives CASRQGANYGYTF.

This chain joins TRBV7-2 and TRBJ2-7; D perhaps matches TRBD2 (5 bases). The CDR3 contains 14 residues. Trimming cost V 5 bases and J 1 base, with 12 bases left between them. The V gene's germline CDR1 is SGHTA and CDR2 FQGNSA. The CDR3 reads CASSPSGFSYEQYF. For the CDR3, the DNA is TGTGCCAGCAGCCCCTCGGGGTTTTCCTACGAGCAGTACTTC. Full variable domain (remainder filled in from reference TRBV7-2 and TRBJ2-7): GAGVSQSPSNKVTEKGKDVELRCDPISGHTALYWYRQSLGQGLEFLIYFQGNSAPDKSGLPSDRFSAERTGGSVSTLTIQRTQQEDSAVYLCASSPSGFSYEQYFGPGTRLTVT.

This clone was observed a few times. The CDR3 region has the DNA TGCAGTGCTAGAGGGGACTATTCTCAGTATTTT. This encodes CSARGDYSQYF. The rearrangement joins TRBV20-1 to TRBJ2-3; 7 bases align to TRBD2. Losses at the gene ends were 1 base for V and 12 bases for J; bases not matched to a gene: 4. The CDR3 loop spans 11 amino acids. The V gene's germline CDR1 is DFQATT and CDR2 SNEGSKA (reference sequence).

This chain connects TRBV30 to TRBJ1-2, with D possibly matching TRBD1 (5 bases). V was pared by 8 bases and J by 1 base, with 14 bases between. The length of the CDR3 is 13 residues. Germline V lookup: CDR1 GTSNPN, CDR2 SVGIG (reference sequence). This CDR3 is CAGARTLNYGYTF. For the CDR3, the DNA is TGTGCCGGGGCACGGACACTTAACTATGGCTACACCTTC.

The rearrangement uses TRBV6-1 and TRBJ1-1; 9 positions match TRBD1. The V gene end was trimmed by 6 bases and the J gene end by 2 bases; junction bases not matched to a gene: 7. The CDR3 runs to 15 residues. The V gene's germline CDR1 is MNHNS and CDR2 SASEGT. CDR3 sequence: CASSSTGGGNTEAFF. The CDR3 DNA sequence: TGTGCCAGCAGCTCGACAGGGGGAGGAAACACTGAAGCTTTCTTT.

This sequence joins TRBV5-6 and TRBJ1-1, with a tentative D call TRBD1 (6 bases). The V and J ends lost 3 bases and 6 bases respectively, with 15 bases between them. The CDR3 has 14 amino acids. Germline-derived CDR1 and CDR2 are SGHDT and YYEEEE. CDR3 region: CASSSYRDSPEAFF. The CDR3 DNA follows: TGTGCCAGCAGCTCTTACAGGGATAGCCCTGAAGCTTTCTTT. Drawing the rest from reference TRBV5-6 and TRBJ1-1, the complete variable domain is DAGVTQSPTHLIKTRGQQVTLRCSPKSGHDTVSWYQQALGQGPQFIFQYYEEEERQRGNFPDRFSGHQFPNYSSELNVNALLLGDSALYLCASSSYRDSPEAFFGQGTRLTVV.

This clone has just one count. J is TRBJ2-1 and V is TRBV13; 9 nucleotides line up with TRBD2. V trimming: 0 bases; J trimming: 9 bases; junction bases outside the gene matches: 9. The CDR3 sequence is 16 residues long. CDR1 and CDR2 from the germline V gene are PRHDT and FYEKMQ (reference sequence). In DNA, the CDR3 is TGTGCCAGCAGCTTAGGGCGGGGCGGGGGGGCGGGTGAGCAGTTCTTC. This gives the protein CASSLGRGGGAGEQFF.

The V call is TRBV28, the J call TRBJ1-1, with 7 bases fitting TRBD1. V trimming: 7 bases; J trimming: 5 bases; junction bases outside the gene matches: 7. This CDR3 spans 13 amino acids. Germline assignment: CDR1 MDHEN and CDR2 SYDVKM. The chain's CDR3 is CASNPGGKTEAFF. In DNA, the CDR3 is TGTGCCAGCAACCCAGGGGGAAAAACTGAAGCTTTCTTT.

The chain's CDR3 is CASSVGGMNTEAFF. The CDR3 DNA reads TGTGCCAGCAGCGTTGGAGGGATGAACACTGAAGCTTTCTTT. This chain links TRBV9 with TRBJ1-1; D is unclear. The CDR3 is 14 amino acids. Germline V lookup: CDR1 SGDLS, CDR2 YYNGEE. The V end was cut by 2 bases, the J end by 0 bases, with 8 bases between. Full variable domain (remainder filled in from reference TRBV9 and TRBJ1-1): DSGVTQTPKHLITATGQRVTLRCSPRSGDLSVYWYQQSLDQGLQFLIQYYNGEERAKGNILERFSAQQFPDLHSELNLSSLELGDSALYFCASSVGGMNTEAFFGQGTRLTVV.